Following are 8 T cell receptor beta chains from one sample sequenced in a study of blood T cell repertoires in COVID-19. Assay: immunoSEQ multiplex PCR; the TCRdb copy retains only in-frame clones and omits some. The sample has fewer than 350,000 clones; approximately 90% are singletons. The sample comprised PBMCs or T cells enriched from blood (not recorded which). All receptors come from a woman in her sixties or seventies in a cohort exposed to, infected with or recovered from COVID-19 (not recorded which).

The J gene is TRBJ2-7, the V gene TRBV6-6; 7 nucleotides align to TRBD1. CDR1 MNHNY and CDR2 SVGAGI come from the germline V gene (reference sequence). This CDR3 has 12 amino acids. Trimming took 7 bases from V and 0 from J; bases not matched to a gene: 0. The CDR3 DNA sequence: TGTGCCAGCAACAGGGGCTCCTACGAGCAGTACTTC. Translating gives CASNRGSYEQYF.

This rearrangement joins TRBV5-1 to TRBJ2-1, with D possibly matching TRBD2 (5 bases). Per germline, CDR1 SGHRS and CDR2 YFSETQ. V lost 2 bases and J 4 bases, leaving 13 bases between the germline ends. The CDR3 runs 15 residues. CDR3 sequence (DNA): TGCGCCAGCAGCTTCCGGGGTCCACCTTACAATGAGCAGTTCTTC. Its translation is CASSFRGPPYNEQFF.

The rearrangement uses TRBV7-8 and TRBJ1-3; D remains unclear. Trimming shortened V by 5 bases and J by 2 bases, and 13 bases separated the two germline ends. The CDR3 totals 15 residues. Per the germline V gene, CDR1 is SGHVS and CDR2 is FQNEAQ. CDR3 nucleotides: TGTGCCAGCAGCCGAGGACTTTCTGCTGGAAACACCATATATTTT. It is translated as CASSRGLSAGNTIYF.

This rearrangement joins TRBV6-5 to TRBJ2-7; D call uncertain. With 2 bases removed from V and 4 bases from J, the gap between germline ends came to 9 bases. The CDR3 has 13 residues. CDR1 is MNHEY, CDR2 SVGAGI, per germline. The CDR3 DNA is TGTGCCAGCAGTTACGAGTCCGTTTACGAGCAGTACTTC. Translated, it gives CASSYESVYEQYF.

V usage is TRBV7-3 and J usage is TRBJ1-1; D is undetermined. V dropped 2 bases and J dropped 0 bases, with 13 bases sitting between them. The CDR3 covers 16 residues. Germline V lookup: CDR1 SGHTA, CDR2 FQGTGA. The DNA for the CDR3 is TGTGCCAGCAGCTTACTTTGGGCGGGTCTGAACACTGAAGCTTTCTTT. Its translation: CASSLLWAGLNTEAFF.

This sequence joins TRBV4-1 and TRBJ1-4; D gene uncertain. V lost 0 bases and J lost 1, with 15 bases in between. Per germline, CDR1 MGHRA and CDR2 YSYEKL. There are 18 residues in the CDR3. The CDR3 sequence: CASSQDREGSGTNEKLFF. The CDR3 DNA sequence: TGCGCCAGCAGCCAAGACCGGGAAGGGTCAGGAACTAATGAAAAACTGTTTTTT.

This clone was recorded only once. This chain links TRBV6-8 with TRBJ2-5; 13 bases are shared with TRBD2. The V segment lost 7 bases and the J segment 5 bases; nucleotides outside the gene matches: 16. The CDR3 sequence is 18 residues long. Germline CDR1 reads MNHGY; CDR2 reads SAAAGT. CDR3 sequence: CASTQPGTSGKFGETQYF. The CDR3 DNA follows: TGTGCCAGCACCCAACCTGGGACTAGCGGGAAGTTTGGGGAGACCCAGTACTTC.

CDR3 loop: CASSWASGYEQYF. CDR3 nucleotide sequence: TGTGCCAGCAGTTGGGCTAGCGGCTACGAGCAGTACTTC. The gene calls are TRBV27 and TRBJ2-7; TRBD2 matches at 7 bases. The CDR3 is 13 residues long. Per germline, CDR1 MNHEY and CDR2 SMNVEV (reference sequence). Trimming cost V 4 bases and J 3 bases; bases outside gene matches: 3.